The clone carrying this T cell receptor beta chain was counted a few times. The sample originates from a study of early T cells in non-severe SARS-CoV-2 infection. At the level of the study: Chains were not paired, and sequencing was done on bulk RNA from unsorted whole blood.

TCRdb recomputed calls from the 5' RACE reads with MiXCR, one row per CDR3 protein. The sample lists around 19,000 distinct CDR3 sequences, approximately 6.2% seen once, with approximately 6.5% in the top ten. The J segment lost 3 bases and the V segment lost 3 bases, leaving 5 bases of the junction unmatched. The germline gives CDR1 SGHVS, CDR2 FNYEAQ. The CDR3 runs 15 residues. This sequence originates from an adult who was a healthcare worker with PCR-confirmed SARS-CoV-2 infection or an uninfected control (not recorded which). J is TRBJ2-3 and V is TRBV7-6; 8 nucleotides agree with TRBD1. Sequencing was done on a sample of whole blood. CDR3 amino acids: CASSFLDRATDTQYF. The CDR3 coding sequence is TGTGCCAGCAGCTTCCTGGACAGGGCTACAGATACGCAGTATTTT.